This is a list of T cell receptor beta chains from one sample in a study of CD8+ T cells in alopecia areata. The protocol was immunoSEQ multiplex PCR, while the TCRdb copy is restricted to in-frame clones and leaves out a portion. The table records some 200,000 clones, roughly three fifths of them present only once. The sample taken for sequencing was CD8+ T cells sorted from blood. These receptor sequences come from a human donor in good health. CDR3s include the opening cysteine and the closing phenylalanine or tryptophan. The D gene is left open where the match is weak. Part of the rows lack a size; the others show once, few, many or a class for expanded clones.

abundance	v_gene	j_gene	d_gene	CDR3aa	CDR3nt
-	TRBV27	TRBJ2-7	-	CASSLSFYHSSYEQYF	TGTGCCAGCAGTTTATCTTTCTACCACAGCTCCTACGAGCAGTACTTC
-	TRBV5-1	TRBJ2-7	TRBD1	CASSAGTGSYEQYF	TGCGCCAGCAGCGCCGGGACAGGCTCCTACGAGCAGTACTTC
once	TRBV29-1	TRBJ2-7	TRBD2	CSVDSGDTYEQYF	TGCAGCGTTGATAGCGGGGACACCTACGAGCAGTACTTC
-	TRBV2	TRBJ2-7	-	CASGDTHSYEQYF	TGTGCCAGTGGGGACACCCACTCCTACGAGCAGTACTTC
-	TRBV27	TRBJ2-3	TRBD2	CASSLALAGTTDTQYF	TGTGCCAGCAGTTTAGCACTAGCGGGTACCACAGATACGCAGTATTTT
-	TRBV7-9	TRBJ1-2	-	CASSSFLSGFNGYTF	TGTGCCAGCAGCTCCTTTCTTTCGGGATTCAATGGCTACACCTTC
once	TRBV9	TRBJ1-6	-	CASSVDQGYNSPLHF	TGTGCCAGCAGCGTAGACCAGGGGTATAATTCACCCCTCCACTTT
-	TRBV5-6	TRBJ2-4	-	CASSFGHLAKNIQYF	TGTGCCAGCAGCTTTGGACATCTAGCCAAAAACATTCAGTACTTC
few	TRBV29-1	TRBJ1-2	-	CSVELFGYTF	TGCAGCGTTGAATTGTTTGGCTACACCTTC
-	TRBV11-2	TRBJ2-7	-	CASSFGDSYEQYF	TGTGCCAGCAGCTTTGGAGACTCCTACGAGCAGTACTTC
-	TRBV2	TRBJ1-1	-	CASSEVWPGSTEAFF	TGTGCCAGCAGTGAGGTTTGGCCGGGCTCCACTGAAGCTTTCTTT
-	TRBV27	TRBJ2-3	TRBD1	CASSLRTGTDTQYF	TGTGCCAGCAGTCTCAGGACAGGGACAGATACGCAGTATTTT
few	TRBV5-1	TRBJ2-1	TRBD1	CASSTWTGRGNEQFF	TGCGCCAGCAGCACCTGGACAGGCCGCGGCAATGAGCAGTTCTTC
few	TRBV4-1	TRBJ1-2	TRBD1	CASSQGDRGLYGYTF	TGCGCCAGCAGCCAGGGAGACAGGGGCCTCTATGGCTACACCTTC
-	TRBV29-1	TRBJ2-7	-	CSVERTTGSFYEQYF	TGCAGCGTTGAGCGCACGACAGGCTCTTTCTACGAGCAGTACTTC
few	TRBV19	TRBJ2-7	-	CASSAGTGGYEQYF	TGTGCCAGTAGTGCGGGGACGGGCGGCTACGAGCAGTACTTC
-	TRBV7-9	TRBJ1-2	-	CASSPPGYGYTF	TGTGCCAGCAGCCCCCCGGGGTATGGCTACACCTTC
-	TRBV2	TRBJ1-1	-	CASSDPAGRPTEAFF	TGTGCCAGCAGTGACCCTGCAGGGAGGCCCACTGAAGCTTTCTTT
-	TRBV11-2	TRBJ2-4	TRBD1	CASSISRGSGAKNIQYF	TGTGCCAGCAGCATCTCCAGGGGGTCCGGGGCCAAAAACATTCAGTACTTC
once	TRBV15	TRBJ2-1	TRBD2	CATSREASGGTNEQFF	TGTGCCACCAGCAGAGAAGCTAGCGGGGGGACAAATGAGCAGTTCTTC
once	TRBV6-6	TRBJ2-7	-	CASSYSESSAYEQYF	TGTGCCAGCAGTTACTCGGAATCTAGCGCTTACGAGCAGTACTTC
-	TRBV6-5	TRBJ2-5	-	CASSAGVKPQETQYF	TGTGCCAGCAGTGCAGGGGTCAAACCACAAGAGACCCAGTACTTC
few	TRBV7-9	TRBJ2-2	-	CASSHRLNTGELFF	TGTGCCAGCAGCCATAGACTGAACACCGGGGAGCTGTTTTTT
-	TRBV30	TRBJ2-7	-	CAWSAPGLSYEQYF	TGTGCCTGGAGTGCCCCTGGTCTCTCCTACGAGCAGTACTTC
-	TRBV5-6	TRBJ2-5	-	CASSLYQREETQYF	TGTGCCAGCAGCTTGTACCAGCGGGAAGAGACCCAGTACTTC
-	TRBV25-1	TRBJ1-2	TRBD1	CASSTLGGGLGYTF	TGTGCCAGCAGTACCCTGGGAGGGGGCCTTGGCTACACCTTC
few	TRBV2	TRBJ2-3	TRBD2	CASSEGKRGSTDTQYF	TGTGCCAGCAGTGAAGGGAAGCGGGGGAGCACAGATACGCAGTATTTT
-	TRBV11-2	TRBJ1-2	-	CASSPTSTEGGYTF	TGTGCCAGCAGCCCAACGTCGACAGAAGGCGGCTACACCTTC
few	TRBV5-6	TRBJ2-1	-	CASSLGQRLTNEQFF	TGTGCCAGCAGCTTGGGACAAAGATTAACCAATGAGCAGTTCTTC
-	TRBV6-5	TRBJ2-7	-	CASRGGDEQYF	TGTGCCAGCAGGGGCGGCGACGAGCAGTACTTC
-	TRBV4-1	TRBJ2-7	-	CASSPGPGTYEQYF	TGCGCCAGCAGCCCCGGCCCTGGCACCTACGAGCAGTACTTC
few	TRBV7-4	TRBJ2-5	TRBD2	CASSLGTSAMETQYF	TGTGCCAGCAGCTTAGGAACTAGCGCAATGGAGACCCAGTACTTC
-	TRBV29-1	TRBJ2-6	TRBD2	CSVLTSGGAWTSGANVLTF	TGCAGCGTTCTAACTAGCGGGGGGGCCTGGACGTCCGGGGCCAACGTCCTGACTTTC
few	TRBV10-3	TRBJ2-1	TRBD2	CAISNGTKHNEQFF	TGTGCCATCAGTAACGGGACTAAACACAATGAGCAGTTCTTC
-	TRBV7-9	TRBJ1-1	-	CASSVNTEAFF	TGTGCCAGCAGCGTTAATACTGAAGCTTTCTTT
few	TRBV2	TRBJ2-7	-	CASSEGTTYEQYF	TGTGCCAGCAGTGAAGGAACGACCTACGAGCAGTACTTC
-	TRBV9	TRBJ2-4	-	CASSVGGLTIQYF	TGTGCCAGCAGCGTAGGGGGTTTGACCATTCAGTACTTC
-	TRBV19	TRBJ2-5	TRBD1	CASSILGQAPGETQYF	TGTGCCAGTAGTATCCTCGGACAGGCACCGGGAGAGACCCAGTACTTC
-	TRBV27	TRBJ2-2	-	CASSLDILGGELFF	TGTGCCAGCAGTTTAGATATCTTGGGCGGGGAGCTGTTTTTT
-	TRBV7-2	TRBJ2-5	-	CASSAGLSMETQYF	TGTGCCAGCAGCGCCGGACTTAGTATGGAGACCCAGTACTTC
-	TRBV29-1	TRBJ2-7	TRBD2	CSVVRGGTFYEQYF	TGCAGCGTTGTTCGCGGGGGGACTTTCTACGAGCAGTACTTC
-	TRBV6-1	TRBJ1-5	-	CASSEDGDQPQHF	TGTGCCAGCAGTGAAGATGGGGATCAGCCCCAGCATTTT
-	TRBV29-1	TRBJ2-1	TRBD1	CSVSTGGSYNEQFF	TGCAGCGTCTCGACAGGGGGGTCCTACAATGAGCAGTTCTTC
-	TRBV5-6	TRBJ1-1	-	CASSFTAYTEAFF	TGTGCCAGCAGCTTCACCGCTTACACTGAAGCTTTCTTT
-	TRBV18	TRBJ1-2	-	CASSQIANYGYTF	TGTGCCAGCTCGCAGATAGCTAACTATGGCTACACCTTC
few	TRBV7-9	TRBJ2-4	-	CASSRKTDGGAKNIQYF	TGTGCCAGCAGCCGAAAAACCGATGGGGGAGCCAAAAACATTCAGTACTTC
once	TRBV29-1	TRBJ2-7	-	CSVGATSVFYEQYF	TGCAGCGTTGGGGCTACATCTGTATTCTACGAGCAGTACTTC
few	TRBV30	TRBJ2-5	-	CAWSRGFGETQYF	TGTGCCTGGAGTAGGGGGTTTGGAGAGACCCAGTACTTC
-	TRBV2	TRBJ1-3	-	CASSATSGNTIYF	TGTGCCAGCAGTGCGACGAGTGGAAACACCATATATTTT
-	TRBV28	TRBJ2-7	TRBD1	CASSQGAGTGSYEQYF	TGTGCCAGCAGTCAAGGGGCCGGGACAGGGAGCTACGAGCAGTACTTC
-	TRBV5-6	TRBJ1-4	-	CASTWGRDEKLFF	TGTGCCAGCACGTGGGGGCGGGATGAAAAACTGTTTTTT
-	TRBV19	TRBJ1-2	TRBD1	CASSTQPFRGQHGYTF	TGTGCCAGTAGTACCCAGCCCTTCAGGGGGCAGCATGGCTACACCTTC
few	TRBV5-6	TRBJ2-7	-	CASSLMESHEQYF	TGTGCCAGCAGCTTGATGGAAAGCCACGAGCAGTACTTC
-	TRBV11-2	TRBJ2-3	-	CASSSGEGSTDTQYF	TGTGCCAGCAGCTCTGGGGAAGGCAGCACAGATACGCAGTATTTT
-	TRBV30	TRBJ2-7	-	CAWSATSEQYF	TGTGCCTGGAGTGCCACCAGCGAGCAGTACTTC